This TCR beta chain was found in a study of blood T cell repertoires in COVID-19. The CDR3 runs 13 residues. The V gene end was trimmed by 5 bases and the J gene end by 4 bases; junction bases not matched to a gene: 5. Assay: immunoSEQ multiplex PCR; the TCRdb copy retains only in-frame clones and omits some. Of fewer than 450,000 clones listed, 88% are singletons. The sample consisted of PBMCs or T cells enriched from blood (not recorded which). This chain connects TRBV23-1 to TRBJ2-7; TRBD1 aligns across 7 bases. TRBV23-1 qualifies as an ORF whose function is uncertain. The TCR was taken from a woman aged 35 to 49 with acute COVID-19. CDR3 protein: CASSWGTAYEQYF. Here the CDR3 DNA reads TGCGCCAGCAGTTGGGGGACAGCGTACGAGCAGTACTTC.